The clone carrying this T cell receptor beta chain was seen a few times. Its antigen is still unknown. This entry belongs to a study of T cell responses to AZD1222 COVID-19 vaccine. Overall study results and limits: Only a handful of AZD1222 recipients, more than five in all, had baseline seropositivity. Sampled repertoires all dated from after the peak T cell response. Possibly, clonal diversity was underestimated; donors were largely white British and included more females.

Timing groups of about 4 and about 12 weeks for second doses were pooled. The method was immunoSEQ multiplex PCR; TCRdb's version includes in-frame clones alone and lacks a portion of them. The sample has 75,000 to 90,000 clones, approximately 92% seen once. The CDR3 has 11 residues. Germline V gene data show CDR1 as SGHAT and CDR2 as FQDESV (reference sequence). Trimming cost V 2 bases and J 9 bases, with 8 bases left between them. This TCR derives from an adult who received the AZD1222 COVID-19 vaccine. J is TRBJ2-7 and V is TRBV11-1; unclear D gene. The material was peripheral blood, obtained 28 days after the second AZD1222 dose. The CDR3 here is CASSLSGRQYF. Written as DNA, the CDR3 is TGTGCCAGCAGCTTATCTGGTAGGCAGTACTTC.